Each of the 6 T cell receptor beta chains below was sequenced from the same sample in a study of OX40 agonist ivuxolimab in advanced cancers. Sequencing was performed with immunoSEQ multiplex PCR; in TCRdb, only in-frame clones are kept and a portion is missing. Of roughly 30,000 clones listed, roughly 87% were seen once; the top ten hold roughly 15%. Sequencing was performed on CD4+ or CD8+ T cells sorted from blood, taken in a trial of the OX40 agonist ivuxolimab. These receptors were taken from an adult with an advanced solid tumor such as melanoma, head and neck, liver or kidney cancer.

V is TRBV7-6 and J is TRBJ2-2; a possible D gene is TRBD2 (6 bases). V dropped 1 base and J dropped 5 bases, with 14 bases sitting between them. The CDR3 has 16 residues. From germline, CDR1 is SGHVS and CDR2 FNYEAQ. The CDR3 DNA follows: TGTGCCAGCAGCTTAGTCCCAGGAGGGTTAACCGGGGAGCTGTTTTTT. This translates into CASSLVPGGLTGELFF.

The chain combines TRBV7-8 with TRBJ2-2; the D call may be TRBD1 or TRBD2 (5 bases each). The ends were cut back, 6 bases at V and 0 bases at J, with 11 bases in the middle. This CDR3 spans 15 amino acids. CDR1 is SGHVS, CDR2 FQNEAQ, per germline. The CDR3 loop reads CASRRDPANTGELFF. As DNA, the CDR3 is TGTGCCAGCAGACGGGACCCAGCGAACACCGGGGAGCTGTTTTTT.

The CDR3 loop is CASFIGVASEQYF. The CDR3 nucleotides are TGTGCCAGCTTTATAGGGGTAGCTTCCGAGCAGTACTTC. V usage is TRBV6-1 and J usage is TRBJ2-7; tentative D call: TRBD1 (5 bases). CDR1 is MNHNS and CDR2 is SASEGT in the germline V gene. This CDR3 is built from 13 residues. V lost 8 bases and J lost 6, with 17 bases in between.

The chain couples TRBV7-8 to TRBJ1-1, with 10 bases matching TRBD1. The CDR3 contains 15 residues. The germline gives CDR1 SGHVS, CDR2 FQNEAQ. The V gene end was trimmed by 0 bases and the J gene end by 4 bases; junction bases not matched to a gene: 2. The CDR3 loop is CASSLAGQGSTEAFF. The CDR3 nucleotides read TGTGCCAGCAGCTTAGCGGGACAGGGGTCCACTGAAGCTTTCTTT. The full variable domain, in which reference TRBV7-8 and TRBJ1-1 provide the parts outside the CDR3, is GAGVSQSPRYKVAKRGQDVALRCDPISGHVSLFWYQQALGQGPEFLTYFQNEAQLDKSGLPSDRFFAERPEGSVSTLKIQRTQQEDSAVYLCASSLAGQGSTEAFFGQGTRLTVV.

The chain carries TRBV27 and TRBJ1-6, with D perhaps TRBD1 (6 bases). The CDR3 runs 15 residues. Germline V gene data show CDR1 as MNHEY and CDR2 as SMNVEV (reference sequence). Trimming took off 3 bases at V and 7 bases at J, with 13 bases between the two ends. This chain's CDR3 is CASSLAQGGNSPLHF. CDR3 in DNA: TGTGCCAGCAGTTTGGCACAGGGTGGCAATTCACCCCTCCACTTT.

The gene calls are TRBV2 and TRBJ1-1; 10 bases align to TRBD1. This CDR3 region has 16 residues. The germline gives CDR1 SNHLY, CDR2 FYNNEI. J gave up 7 bases and V 6 bases, and 14 bases lay outside the gene matches. DNA for the CDR3: TGTGCCAGCAGAGTCAACTTGGGGACAGGGGTCGGTGAAGCTTTCTTT. It yields the protein CASRVNLGTGVGEAFF.